A single T cell receptor (beta chain) is shown here with its context. Libraries were prepared by immunoSEQ multiplex PCR; TCRdb keeps only in-frame clonotypes and omits some of them. This table holds thousands of clones, approximately 76% found once. The V and J ends lost 0 bases and 8 bases, in that order; junction bases with no gene match: 11. This CDR3 spans 16 amino acids. Germline-derived CDR1 and CDR2 are MNHEY and SVGAGI. This sample was included in a study of immune cell composition in non-small cell lung cancer. The receptor's source is a human donor with non-small cell lung cancer. The chain couples TRBV6-5 to TRBJ1-2; the match to TRBD1 covers 8 bases. Sequenced material: lung tumor tissue. This CDR3 is CASSYSNAGGAGGYTF. CDR3 bases: TGTGCCAGCAGTTACTCGAATGCAGGGGGCGCCGGGGGCTACACCTTC.